This T cell receptor beta chain was obtained from a study of long-term antiretroviral therapy in people with HIV. The United States was where all participants with HIV were treated. V shed 8 bases and J shed 4 bases, with 21 bases lying between them. The CDR3 extends over 15 amino acids. CDR1 and CDR2 from the germline V gene are SEHNR and FQNEAQ (reference sequence). Runs used v3.0 of the immunoSEQ assay and were done at survey level. Each sample aimed for roughly 35,000-50,000 sequenced T-cell genomes. Repertoires were generated with immunoSEQ multiplex PCR, while TCRdb's copy carries only in-frame clones and drops some. This sample has about 21,000 clones, with about 88% found just once.

The source is a man aged 60-69 years with HIV. The sample in question was unsorted PBMCs, obtained 2.3 years after starting antiretroviral therapy. The chain is built from TRBV7-9 and TRBJ2-7; D gene uncertain. The CDR3 coding sequence is TGTGCCAGCTCAGCCTGGGTCGGTGTGGGGTACGAGCAGTACTTC. Its translation is CASSAWVGVGYEQYF.